Following are 18 T cell receptor beta chains from one sample sequenced in a study of T cell responses to AZD1222 COVID-19 vaccine. Sequenced by immunoSEQ multiplex PCR; TCRdb stores in-frame clones only, minus some. This sample has some 140,000 clones, with approximately 92% found just once. The sample here was peripheral blood, taken 28 days after the second AZD1222 dose. These receptors were taken from an adult who received the AZD1222 COVID-19 vaccine.

This chain uses TRBV30 with TRBJ2-1; possible D gene TRBD2, 6 bases. Trimming cost V 5 bases and J 3 bases, with 8 bases left between them. This CDR3 is built from 12 residues. Germline V CDR1 and CDR2: GTSNPN, SVGIG (reference sequence). The CDR3: CAWSGVYNEQFF. The DNA for the CDR3 is TGTGCCTGGTCGGGGGTCTACAATGAGCAGTTCTTC.

The chain joins TRBV5-1 to TRBJ1-1, with a possible D match to TRBD1 (6 bases). The V gene lost 2 bases and the J gene lost 2 bases, with 10 bases spanning the gap. CDR3 length: 14 residues. Germline CDR1 reads SGHRS; CDR2 reads YFSETQ. CDR3 coding DNA: TGCGCCAGCAGCTTATCACAGGGCAACACTGAAGCTTTCTTT. It yields the protein CASSLSQGNTEAFF.

The J gene is TRBJ2-5, the V gene TRBV5-5; maybe TRBD1 (7 bases). Germline assignment: CDR1 SGHKS and CDR2 YYEKEE (reference sequence). This CDR3 region has 14 residues. The V end was cut by 4 bases, the J end by 4 bases, with 14 bases between. The CDR3 sequence is CASSAGQLRETQYF. The CDR3 DNA reads TGTGCCAGCAGCGCGGGACAGCTTCGAGAGACCCAGTACTTC.

The chain employs TRBV5-4 and TRBJ2-3; D possibly matches TRBD1 or TRBD2 (5 bases each). The V end was cut by 4 bases, the J end by 2 bases, with 14 bases between. This CDR3 has 15 amino acids. Germline-derived CDR1 and CDR2 are SGHNT and YYREEE (reference sequence). The CDR3 nucleotides read TGTGCCAGCAGCGACGATCGGGACCACACAGATACGCAGTATTTT. Its protein product is CASSDDRDHTDTQYF. Variable domain in full (rest from reference TRBV5-4 and TRBJ2-3): ETGVTQSPTHLIKTRGQQVTLRCSSQSGHNTVSWYQQALGQGPQFIFQYYREEENGRGNFPPRFSGLQFPNYSSELNVNALELDDSALYLCASSDDRDHTDTQYFGPGTRLTVL.

This chain joins TRBV9 and TRBJ2-2; D is undetermined. The CDR3 has 14 amino acids. CDR1 SGDLS and CDR2 YYNGEE come from the germline V gene. Trimming stripped 0 bases from V and 6 bases from J, with 9 bases between. CDR3 nucleotide sequence: TGTGCCAGCAGCGTAGTCGCGGTTCCCGGGGAGCTGTTTTTT. Its translation: CASSVVAVPGELFF.

The chain carries TRBV18 and TRBJ1-2, with 9 bases aligning to TRBD1. The CDR3 is 21 residues long. V was pared by 0 bases and J by 4 bases, with 21 bases of the junction left unmatched. CDR1 is KGHSH, CDR2 LQKENI, per germline. The chain's CDR3 is CASSPPKGQGNGEERGYGYTF. The CDR3 DNA reads as TGTGCCAGCTCACCACCGAAGGGACAGGGAAATGGCGAGGAAAGGGGCTATGGCTACACCTTC.

The V call is TRBV28, the J call TRBJ1-5; 7 bases agree with TRBD1. Per the germline V gene, CDR1 is MDHEN and CDR2 is SYDVKM. The CDR3 is made up of 15 amino acids. J gave up 2 bases and V 6 bases, and 7 bases lay outside the gene matches. The CDR3 loop is CASSRHTGGNQPQHF. The CDR3 bases are TGTGCCAGCAGCCGTCATACAGGGGGCAATCAGCCCCAGCATTTT.

The chain combines TRBV7-2 with TRBJ1-1, with 9 bases fitting TRBD1. In germline, CDR1 is SGHTA, CDR2 FQGNSA. The V segment lost 4 bases and the J segment 11 bases; nucleotides outside the gene matches: 8. The CDR3 totals 13 residues. CDR3 bases: TGTGCCAGCAGCTCGGGACAGGGTGCCCGGGCTTTCTTT. Its protein is CASSSGQGARAFF.

The chain employs TRBV5-6 and TRBJ2-2; D remains ambiguous. This CDR3 spans 13 amino acids. Germline CDR1 SGHDT, CDR2 YYEEEE. V lost 4 bases, J lost 1 base, and 5 bases lay in between. The CDR3, as DNA: TGTGCCAGCAGCCGACTGAACACCGGGGAGCTGTTTTTT. Its translation is CASSRLNTGELFF.

This clone was recorded a few times. The rearrangement links TRBV3-1 (or the pseudogene TRBV3-2) to TRBJ1-1, with D possibly being TRBD1 (5 bases). V was trimmed by 2 bases and J by 2 bases, leaving 9 bases between them. The germline CDR1 and CDR2 sequences are LGHDT and YNNKEL (reference sequence). The CDR3 length is 14 residues. The CDR3: CASSQHRTNTEAFF. DNA for the CDR3: TGTGCCAGCAGCCAACACCGGACAAACACTGAAGCTTTCTTT.

J is TRBJ1-3 and V is TRBV30; 11 positions agree with TRBD1. Germline V gene lookup returns CDR1 GTSNPN and CDR2 SVGIG (reference sequence). This CDR3 has 16 amino acids. Unmatched junction bases numbered 6, after V lost 5 bases and J lost 0 bases. CDR3 sequence: CAWVRDRGSSGNTIYF. For the CDR3, the DNA is TGTGCCTGGGTGAGGGACAGGGGGAGCTCTGGAAACACCATATATTTT. Filled out from reference TRBV30 and TRBJ1-3, the complete variable domain reads SQTIHQWPATLVQPVGSPLSLECTVEGTSNPNLYWYRQAAGRGLQLLFYSVGIGQISSEVPQNLSASRPQDRQFILSSKKLLLSDSGFYLCAWVRDRGSSGNTIYFGEGSWLTVV.

The chain employs TRBV6-1 and TRBJ1-2; no definite D call. Germline values: CDR1 MNHNS, CDR2 SASEGT. Trimming removed 0 bases from V and 4 bases from J, with 9 bases in between. The CDR3 spans 14 residues. This CDR3 is CASSEARQTYGYTF. The CDR3, as DNA: TGTGCCAGCAGTGAAGCGCGGCAGACCTATGGCTACACCTTC.

This chain uses TRBV19 with TRBJ2-1; 9 bases fit TRBD2. CDR1 is LNHDA, CDR2 SQIVND, per germline (reference sequence). With V trimmed by 9 bases and J by 7 bases, 10 bases remained unmatched. The CDR3 is 14 residues long. CDR3 sequence (DNA): TGTGCCAGGGTGAGCGGGGGGTTGAGGAATGAGCAGTTCTTC. Its protein is CARVSGGLRNEQFF. The full variable domain, completed using reference TRBV19 and TRBJ2-1, is DGGITQSPKYLFRKEGQNVTLSCEQNLNHDAMYWYRQDPGQGLRLIYYSQIVNDFQKGDIAEGYSVSREKKESFPLTVTSAQKNPTAFYLCARVSGGLRNEQFFGPGTRLTVL.

The J gene is TRBJ1-6, the V gene TRBV18, with D maybe TRBD1 (6 bases). Germline-derived CDR1 and CDR2 are KGHSH and LQKENI. This CDR3 spans 16 amino acids. Trimming left V 5 bases short and J 8 bases short, with 19 bases between. CDR3 region: CASSLRQLAGDSPLHF. In DNA form, the CDR3 reads TGTGCCAGCTCATTAAGACAACTGGCAGGGGATTCACCCCTCCACTTT. The full variable domain, in which reference TRBV18 and TRBJ1-6 provide the parts outside the CDR3, is NAGVMQNPRHLVRRRGQEARLRCSPMKGHSHVYWYRQLPEEGLKFMVYLQKENIIDESGMPKERFSAEFPKEGPSILRIQQVVRGDSAAYFCASSLRQLAGDSPLHFGNGTRLTVT.

This chain uses TRBV27 with TRBJ1-2, with D possibly being TRBD1 (5 bases). Germline assignment: CDR1 MNHEY and CDR2 SMNVEV (reference sequence). There are 14 residues in the CDR3. The V gene lost 2 bases and the J gene lost 7 bases, with 14 bases spanning the gap. CDR3 region: CASSLTGGRGGYTF. DNA of the CDR3: TGTGCCAGCAGTTTAACAGGAGGGCGAGGTGGCTACACCTTC.

The J gene is TRBJ1-1, the V gene TRBV6-5; D possibly corresponds to TRBD1 (5 bases). Looked up from germline, CDR1 is MNHEY and CDR2 is SVGAGI. With 6 bases removed from V and 1 base from J, the gap between germline ends came to 9 bases. The CDR3 is made up of 13 amino acids. CDR3 DNA sequence: TGTGCCAGCAGCCTCGGACAGAACACTGAAGCTTTCTTT. Its protein is CASSLGQNTEAFF.

The V call is TRBV2, the J call TRBJ1-1, with D possibly being TRBD1 (5 bases). Germline V gene sequence: CDR1 SNHLY, CDR2 FYNNEI. The germline V and J ends were trimmed by 8 bases and 4 bases, with 11 bases remaining between them. The CDR3 covers 12 residues. CDR3 amino acids: CASLRGATEAFF. DNA of the CDR3: TGTGCCAGCCTAAGAGGGGCCACTGAAGCTTTCTTT. The whole variable domain, remainder taken from reference TRBV2 and TRBJ1-1, is EPEVTQTPSHQVTQMGQEVILRCVPISNHLYFYWYRQILGQKVEFLVSFYNNEISEKSEIFDDQFSVERPDGSNFTLKIRSTKLEDSAMYFCASLRGATEAFFGQGTRLTVV.

This clone showed up just a few times. Written as DNA, the CDR3 is TGTGCCACCAGTGATCGGGACAGGGAAGGCTACACCTTC. The encoded protein is CATSDRDREGYTF. V is TRBV24-1 and J is TRBJ1-2; the match to TRBD1 covers 9 bases. The J segment lost 8 bases and the V segment lost 3 bases, leaving 3 bases of the junction unmatched. Germline CDR1 is KGHDR and CDR2 is SFDVKD. There are 13 residues in the CDR3.